Listed here are 18 T cell receptor beta chains from one sample, sequenced in a study of brain T cells in children with intractable seizures. Documented time point: blood from clinic visit 5 months post-surgery; TSC patient then seizure free. Clones were read by immunoSEQ multiplex PCR, and TCRdb kept only the in-frame ones, dropping some. The table has 300,000 to 400,000 clones, roughly 92% seen once. The sequencing here drew on peripheral blood, taken 4 to 6 months after surgery. The receptors derive from a boy in the first two years of life with tuberous sclerosis and intractable seizures.

The chain combines TRBV18 with TRBJ1-1; the match to TRBD1 covers 8 bases. The CDR3 sequence is 16 residues long. The ends lost 6 bases at V and 1 base at J; junction bases unmatched: 10. Germline assignment: CDR1 KGHSH and CDR2 LQKENI. CDR3 in amino acids: CASSPNRGGTNTEAFF. As DNA, the CDR3 is TGTGCCAGCTCCCCCAACAGGGGGGGAACGAACACTGAAGCTTTCTTT.

This clone was found a few times. This chain links TRBV7-9 with TRBJ1-5; no clear D. This CDR3 has 13 residues. The V and J ends lost 1 base and 9 bases respectively, with 10 bases between them. Germline assignment: CDR1 SEHNR and CDR2 FQNEAQ (reference sequence). The CDR3 here is CASSLGAGSPQHF. The CDR3 coding sequence is TGTGCCAGCAGCTTAGGGGCGGGTTCGCCCCAGCATTTT.

The CDR3 protein is CASSEATVRRTNTEAFF. Here the CDR3 DNA reads TGTGCCAGCAGCGAAGCCACCGTTCGGCGCACGAACACTGAAGCTTTCTTT. V gene TRBV11-2 combines with J gene TRBJ1-1, with D unresolved. The ends were cut back, 5 bases at V and 1 base at J, with 20 bases in the middle. Germline assignment: CDR1 SGHAT and CDR2 FQNNGV. CDR3 length: 17 residues.

V gene TRBV13 combines with J gene TRBJ1-1; no firm D call. V lost 5 bases and J lost 0, with 4 bases in between. The length of the CDR3 is 12 residues. Germline CDR1 is PRHDT and CDR2 is FYEKMQ (reference sequence). In DNA, the CDR3 is TGTGCCAGCAGCCCGCTGAACACTGAAGCTTTCTTT. Its translation is CASSPLNTEAFF.

This chain uses TRBV12-3 or TRBV12-4 with TRBJ2-5; no clear D. Trimming took off 3 bases at V and 2 bases at J, with 4 bases between the two ends. The CDR3 runs to 12 residues. CDR3 amino acids: CASSFVQETQYF. The DNA for the CDR3 is TGTGCCAGCAGTTTCGTTCAAGAGACCCAGTACTTC.

The CDR3 DNA reads as TGTGCCAGCAGTTACCACCCCGGGACGGACCAAGAGACCCAGTACTTC. This gives the protein CASSYHPGTDQETQYF. The chain has TRBV6-2 or TRBV6-3 and TRBJ2-5, with D tentatively TRBD1 or TRBD2 (5 bases each). Germline loops: CDR1 MNHEY, CDR2 SVGEGT. Trimming stripped 2 bases from V and 0 bases from J, with 13 bases between. This CDR3 is 16 amino acids long.

The chain couples TRBV24-1 to TRBJ2-3; unclear D gene. The germline CDR1 and CDR2 sequences are KGHDR and SFDVKD. There are 12 residues in the CDR3. Trimming cost V 4 bases and J 6 bases, with 7 bases left between them. In DNA, the CDR3 is TGTGCCACCAGTGACAGGTTGGATACGCAGTATTTT. Encoded protein: CATSDRLDTQYF.

The chain is built from TRBV6-2 or TRBV6-3 and TRBJ2-4, with 10 bases that match TRBD2. Trimming took 4 bases from V and 5 from J; bases not matched to a gene: 11. The CDR3 has 17 amino acids. Germline CDR1 is MNHEY and CDR2 is SVGEGT. The DNA for the CDR3 is TGTGCCAGCAGTTTCCTCGGGGTAGCGGGAGGTCAAAACATTCAGTACTTC. This gives the protein CASSFLGVAGGQNIQYF.

This chain uses TRBV30 with TRBJ2-5, with 8 bases fitting TRBD1. There are 14 residues in the CDR3. Germline V gene data show CDR1 as GTSNPN and CDR2 as SVGIG (reference sequence). V dropped 2 bases and J dropped 5; count of bases not matched to a gene: 7. The chain's CDR3 is CAWSIRQGWETQYF. CDR3 nucleotide sequence: TGTGCCTGGAGTATACGACAGGGGTGGGAGACCCAGTACTTC. The full variable domain, in which reference TRBV30 and TRBJ2-5 provide the parts outside the CDR3, is SQTIHQWPATLVQPVGSPLSLECTVEGTSNPNLYWYRQAAGRGLQLLFYSVGIGQISSEVPQNLSASRPQDRQFILSSKKLLLSDSGFYLCAWSIRQGWETQYFGPGTRLLVL.

The rearrangement links TRBV2 to TRBJ1-3, with a tentative D call TRBD1 (6 bases). Germline V gene lookup returns CDR1 SNHLY and CDR2 FYNNEI. This CDR3 contains 13 residues. V was clipped by 7 bases and J by 3 bases, with 10 bases between them. The CDR3 sequence is CASKGGYGNTIYF. CDR3 nucleotides: TGTGCCAGCAAGGGGGGGTATGGAAACACCATATATTTT.

CDR3 sequence reads: CATSDLRYRGEQFF. CDR3 nucleotides: TGTGCCACCAGTGATTTGCGGTACAGGGGTGAGCAGTTCTTC. V gene TRBV24-1 combines with J gene TRBJ2-1; 7 bases align to TRBD1. The CDR3 runs 14 residues. The V segment lost 0 bases and the J segment 9 bases; nucleotides outside the gene matches: 4. Germline CDR1 KGHDR, CDR2 SFDVKD.

In the case of this clone: The identical CDR3 is also encoded by other nucleotide sequences in the sample. The V call is TRBV7-9, the J call TRBJ1-1; the D is unclear. The CDR3 runs 13 residues. Trimming took off 3 bases at V and 2 bases at J, with 7 bases between the two ends. CDR1 SEHNR and CDR2 FQNEAQ come from the germline V gene (reference sequence). The CDR3 nucleotides are TGTGCCAGCAGCTTGACGGCTAACACTGAAGCTTTCTTT. It specifies CASSLTANTEAFF.

The chain couples TRBV6-5 to TRBJ2-1; tentatively, D is TRBD1 (6 bases). Trimming took off 2 bases at V and 8 bases at J, with 13 bases between the two ends. Germline V gene lookup returns CDR1 MNHEY and CDR2 SVGAGI. There are 14 residues in the CDR3. As DNA, the CDR3 is TGTGCCAGCAGTTACGGCGCAGGGGTCTATGAGCAGTTCTTC. Its translation: CASSYGAGVYEQFF.

The chain employs TRBV7-2 and TRBJ2-5; D perhaps matches TRBD2 (5 bases). With 4 bases removed from V and 5 bases from J, the gap between germline ends came to 17 bases. CDR1 is SGHTA, CDR2 FQGNSA, per germline. There are 15 residues in the CDR3. The CDR3 DNA follows: TGTGCCAGCAGCTGGCGGGCCACCACGGGGGAGACCCAGTACTTC. This encodes CASSWRATTGETQYF.

This sequence joins TRBV4-1 and TRBJ1-1; D is ambiguous. The CDR3 loop spans 17 amino acids. Germline loops: CDR1 MGHRA, CDR2 YSYEKL. V was cut by 1 base and J by 5 bases, with 20 bases left in between. This CDR3 reads CASSQAPRTSAGTEAFF. In DNA, the CDR3 is TGCGCCAGCAGCCAAGCCCCTCGGACTTCGGCGGGGACTGAAGCTTTCTTT.

The rearrangement links TRBV30 to TRBJ1-3; D is possibly TRBD1 (5 bases). The CDR3 length is 15 residues. From germline, CDR1 is GTSNPN and CDR2 SVGIG (reference sequence). The V gene lost 2 bases and the J gene lost 0 bases, with 11 bases spanning the gap. The CDR3: CAWSWGGISGNTIYF. The CDR3 coding sequence is TGTGCCTGGAGTTGGGGGGGGATCTCTGGAAACACCATATATTTT.

The chain couples TRBV6-1 to TRBJ1-2; the match to TRBD1 covers 9 bases. The CDR3 loop spans 14 amino acids. V gave up 1 base and J gave up 4 bases; unmatched junction bases: 1. The germline gives CDR1 MNHNS, CDR2 SASEGT. This CDR3 is CASSEGTGVYGYTF. Here the CDR3 DNA reads TGTGCCAGCAGTGAAGGGACAGGGGTCTATGGCTACACCTTC.

The CDR3 DNA sequence: TGTGCCAGCAGCGTAGCATACGGGAGTGGGGGGGATACGCAGTATTTT. Protein product: CASSVAYGSGGDTQYF. V gene TRBV9 combines with J gene TRBJ2-3; a possible D gene is TRBD2 (6 bases). Germline V gives CDR1 SGDLS, CDR2 YYNGEE. The CDR3 is 16 residues long. The germline V and J ends were trimmed by 0 bases and 6 bases, with 17 bases remaining between them.